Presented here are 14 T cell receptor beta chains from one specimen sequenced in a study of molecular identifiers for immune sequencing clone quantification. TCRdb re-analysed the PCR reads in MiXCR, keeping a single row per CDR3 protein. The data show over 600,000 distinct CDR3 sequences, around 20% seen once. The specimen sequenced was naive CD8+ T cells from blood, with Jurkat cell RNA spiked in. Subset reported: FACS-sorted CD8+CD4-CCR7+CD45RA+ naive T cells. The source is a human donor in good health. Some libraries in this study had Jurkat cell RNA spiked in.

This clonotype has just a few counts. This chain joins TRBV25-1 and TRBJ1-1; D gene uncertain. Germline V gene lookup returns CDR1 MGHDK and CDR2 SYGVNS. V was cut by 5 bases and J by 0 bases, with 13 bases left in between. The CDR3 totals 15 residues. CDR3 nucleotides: TGTGCCAGCAGTCGAAGGTATGGGATGAACACTGAAGCTTTCTTT. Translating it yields CASSRRYGMNTEAFF.

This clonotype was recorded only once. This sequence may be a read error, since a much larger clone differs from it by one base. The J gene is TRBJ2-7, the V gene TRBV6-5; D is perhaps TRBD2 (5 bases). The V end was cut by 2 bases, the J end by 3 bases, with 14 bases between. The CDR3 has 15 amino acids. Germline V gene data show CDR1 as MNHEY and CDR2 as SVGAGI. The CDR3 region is CASSYTVGEFYEQYF. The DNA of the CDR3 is TGTGCCAGCAGTTACACAGTGGGAGAATTCTACGAGCAGTACTTC.

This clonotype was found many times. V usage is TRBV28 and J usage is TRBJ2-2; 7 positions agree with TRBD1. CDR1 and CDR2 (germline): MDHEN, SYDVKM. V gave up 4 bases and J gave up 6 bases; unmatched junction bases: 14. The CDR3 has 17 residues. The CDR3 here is CASSSHQDRLDAGELFF. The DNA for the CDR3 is TGTGCCAGCAGTTCCCACCAGGACAGGCTAGATGCCGGGGAGCTGTTTTTT.

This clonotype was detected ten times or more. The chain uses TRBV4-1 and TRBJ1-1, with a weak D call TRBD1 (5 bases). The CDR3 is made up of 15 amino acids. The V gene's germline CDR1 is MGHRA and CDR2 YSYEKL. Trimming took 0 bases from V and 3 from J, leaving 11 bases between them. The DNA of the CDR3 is TGCGCCAGCAGCCAAGAGGCAGGGAGGGACACTGAAGCTTTCTTT. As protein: CASSQEAGRDTEAFF.

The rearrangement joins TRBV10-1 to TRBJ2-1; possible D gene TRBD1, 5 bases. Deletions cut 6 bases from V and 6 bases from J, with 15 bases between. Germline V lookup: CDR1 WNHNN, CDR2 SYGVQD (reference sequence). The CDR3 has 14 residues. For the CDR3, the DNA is TGCGCCAGCAGCCAGGGCTTTTCGGTCAATGAGCAGTTCTTC. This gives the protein CASSQGFSVNEQFF.

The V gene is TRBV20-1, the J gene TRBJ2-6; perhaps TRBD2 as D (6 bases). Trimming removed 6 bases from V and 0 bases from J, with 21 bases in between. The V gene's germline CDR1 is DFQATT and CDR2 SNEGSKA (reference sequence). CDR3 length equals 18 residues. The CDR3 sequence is CSARMRAGNHSGANVLTF. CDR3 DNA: TGCAGTGCAAGAATGAGGGCGGGAAACCACTCTGGGGCCAACGTCCTGACTTTC.

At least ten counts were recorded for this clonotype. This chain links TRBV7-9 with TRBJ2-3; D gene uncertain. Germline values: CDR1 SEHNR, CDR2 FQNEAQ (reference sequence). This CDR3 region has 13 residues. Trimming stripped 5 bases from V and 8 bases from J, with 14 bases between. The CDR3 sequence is CASSPPASSTQYF. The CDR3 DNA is TGTGCCAGCAGCCCCCCTGCTAGTAGTACGCAGTATTTT.

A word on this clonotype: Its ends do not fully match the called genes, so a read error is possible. CDR3 in amino acids: CARSGGSTDTQYF. Here the CDR3 DNA reads TGTGCCCGCAGTGGGGGAAGCACAGATACGCAGTATTTT. The genes are TRBV27 and TRBJ2-3; possibly TRBD1 or TRBD2 for D (5 bases each). The CDR3 sequence is 13 residues long. CDR1 and CDR2 from the germline V gene are MNHEY and SMNVEV (reference sequence).

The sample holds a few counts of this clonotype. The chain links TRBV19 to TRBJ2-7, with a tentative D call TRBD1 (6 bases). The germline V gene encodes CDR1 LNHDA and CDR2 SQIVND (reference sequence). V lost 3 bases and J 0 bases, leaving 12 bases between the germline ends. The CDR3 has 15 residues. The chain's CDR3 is CASSIGTRSSYEQYF. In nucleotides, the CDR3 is TGTGCCAGTAGTATTGGGACAAGGAGCTCCTACGAGCAGTACTTC.

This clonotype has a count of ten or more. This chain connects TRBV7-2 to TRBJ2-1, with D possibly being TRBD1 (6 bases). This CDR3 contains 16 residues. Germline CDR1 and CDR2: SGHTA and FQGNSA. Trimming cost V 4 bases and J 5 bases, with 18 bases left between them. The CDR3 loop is CASSSPGVSWNNEQFF. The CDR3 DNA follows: TGTGCCAGCAGCTCACCAGGGGTCTCTTGGAACAATGAGCAGTTCTTC. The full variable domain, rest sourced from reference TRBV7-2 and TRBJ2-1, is GAGVSQSPSNKVTEKGKDVELRCDPISGHTALYWYRQSLGQGLEFLIYFQGNSAPDKSGLPSDRFSAERTGGSVSTLTIQRTQQEDSAVYLCASSSPGVSWNNEQFFGPGTRLTVL.

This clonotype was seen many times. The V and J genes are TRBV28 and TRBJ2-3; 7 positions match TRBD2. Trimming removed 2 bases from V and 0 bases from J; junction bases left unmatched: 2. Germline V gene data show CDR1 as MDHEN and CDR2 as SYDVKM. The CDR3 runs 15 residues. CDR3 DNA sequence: TGTGCCAGCAGTTTAGGTAGCGGGAGCACAGATACGCAGTATTTT. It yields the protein CASSLGSGSTDTQYF.

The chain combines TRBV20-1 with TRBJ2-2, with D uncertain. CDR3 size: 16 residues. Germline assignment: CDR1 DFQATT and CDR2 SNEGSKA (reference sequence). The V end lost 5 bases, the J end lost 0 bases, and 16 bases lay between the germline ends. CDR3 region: CSAYDFGRTNTGELFF. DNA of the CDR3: TGCAGTGCTTATGACTTTGGGCGCACGAACACCGGGGAGCTGTTTTTT.

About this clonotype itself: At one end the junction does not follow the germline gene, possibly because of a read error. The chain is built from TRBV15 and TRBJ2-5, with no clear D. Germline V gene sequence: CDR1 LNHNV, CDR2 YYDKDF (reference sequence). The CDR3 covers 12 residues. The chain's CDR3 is CATSSDKETRYF. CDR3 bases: TGTGCCACCTCGTCCGATAAAGAGACCCGGTACTTC.

The CDR3 loop reads CASSLGTLSGHNEQFF. The DNA for the CDR3 is TGTGCCAGCAGCTTAGGGACCCTTTCAGGCCACAATGAGCAGTTCTTC. The V gene is TRBV7-2, the J gene TRBJ2-1; no clear D. Germline V gene lookup returns CDR1 SGHTA and CDR2 FQGNSA. V lost 1 base, J lost 5 bases, and 15 bases lay in between. CDR3 length equals 16 residues.